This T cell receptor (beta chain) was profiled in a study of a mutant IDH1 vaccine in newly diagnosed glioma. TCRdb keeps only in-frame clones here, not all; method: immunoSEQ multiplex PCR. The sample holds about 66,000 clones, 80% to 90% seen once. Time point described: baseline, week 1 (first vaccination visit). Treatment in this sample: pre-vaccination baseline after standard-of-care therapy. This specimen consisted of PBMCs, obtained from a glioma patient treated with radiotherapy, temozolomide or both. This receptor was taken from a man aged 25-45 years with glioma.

The CDR3 coding sequence is TGTGCCAGTAGTATTAAGGGACTGTTTACAGTGAACACTGAAGCTTTCTTT. Encoded protein: CASSIKGLFTVNTEAFF. The chain is built from TRBV19 and TRBJ1-1, with D maybe TRBD1 (5 bases). This CDR3 has 17 residues. Trimming removed 3 bases at V and 0 bases at J, with 17 bases between. CDR1 LNHDA and CDR2 SQIVND come from the germline V gene (reference sequence).